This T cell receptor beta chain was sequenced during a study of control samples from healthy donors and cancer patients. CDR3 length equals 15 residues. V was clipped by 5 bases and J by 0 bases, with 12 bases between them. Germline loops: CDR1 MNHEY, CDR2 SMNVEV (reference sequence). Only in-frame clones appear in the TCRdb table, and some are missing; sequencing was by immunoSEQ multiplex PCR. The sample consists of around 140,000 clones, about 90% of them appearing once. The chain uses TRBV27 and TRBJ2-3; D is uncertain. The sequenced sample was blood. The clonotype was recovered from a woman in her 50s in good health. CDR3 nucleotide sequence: TGTGCCAGCAGTGACTCCGCCGACAGCACAGATACGCAGTATTTT. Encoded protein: CASSDSADSTDTQYF.